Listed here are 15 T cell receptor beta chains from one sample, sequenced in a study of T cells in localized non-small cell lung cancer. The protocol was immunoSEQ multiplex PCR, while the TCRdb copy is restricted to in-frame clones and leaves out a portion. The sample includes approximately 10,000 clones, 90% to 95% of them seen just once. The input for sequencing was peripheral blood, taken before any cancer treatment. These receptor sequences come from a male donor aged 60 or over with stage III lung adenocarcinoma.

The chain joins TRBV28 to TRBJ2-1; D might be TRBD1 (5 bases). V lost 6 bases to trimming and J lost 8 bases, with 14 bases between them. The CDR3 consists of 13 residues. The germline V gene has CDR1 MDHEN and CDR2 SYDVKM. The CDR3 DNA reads TGTGCCAGCAGATCTCACCAGGGCTATGAGCAGTTCTTC. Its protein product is CASRSHQGYEQFF.

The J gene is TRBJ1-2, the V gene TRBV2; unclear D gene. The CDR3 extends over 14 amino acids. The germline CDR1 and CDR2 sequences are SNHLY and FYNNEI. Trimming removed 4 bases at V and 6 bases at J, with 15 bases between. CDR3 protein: CASSVWADGDGYTF. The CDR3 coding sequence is TGTGCCAGCAGTGTCTGGGCGGATGGTGATGGCTACACCTTC.

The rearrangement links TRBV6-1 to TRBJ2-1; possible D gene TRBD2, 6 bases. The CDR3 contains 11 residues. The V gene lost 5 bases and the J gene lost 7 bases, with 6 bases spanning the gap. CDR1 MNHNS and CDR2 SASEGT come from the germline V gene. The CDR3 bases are TGTGCCAGCAGTCGGGGGAATGAGCAGTTCTTC. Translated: CASSRGNEQFF.

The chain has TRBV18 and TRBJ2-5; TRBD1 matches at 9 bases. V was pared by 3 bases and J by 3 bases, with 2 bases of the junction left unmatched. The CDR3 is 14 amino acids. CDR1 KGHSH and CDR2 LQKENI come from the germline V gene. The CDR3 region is CASSPTGGKETQYF. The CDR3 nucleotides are TGTGCCAGCTCACCGACAGGGGGAAAAGAGACCCAGTACTTC.

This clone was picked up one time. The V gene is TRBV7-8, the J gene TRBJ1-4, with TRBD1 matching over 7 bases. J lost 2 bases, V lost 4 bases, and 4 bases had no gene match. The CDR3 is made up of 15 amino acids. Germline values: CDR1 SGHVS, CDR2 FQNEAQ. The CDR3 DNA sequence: TGTGCCAGCAGCTCGGGACAGAAGACTAATGAAAAACTGTTTTTT. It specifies CASSSGQKTNEKLFF. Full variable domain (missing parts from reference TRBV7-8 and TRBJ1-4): GAGVSQSPRYKVAKRGQDVALRCDPISGHVSLFWYQQALGQGPEFLTYFQNEAQLDKSGLPSDRFFAERPEGSVSTLKIQRTQQEDSAVYLCASSSGQKTNEKLFFGSGTQLSVL.

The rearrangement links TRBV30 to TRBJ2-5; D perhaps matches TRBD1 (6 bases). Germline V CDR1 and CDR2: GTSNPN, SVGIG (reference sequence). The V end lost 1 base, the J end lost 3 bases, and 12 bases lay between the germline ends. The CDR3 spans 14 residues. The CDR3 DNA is TGTGCCTGGAGTGGCCTCGGGACAAAAGAGACCCAGTACTTC. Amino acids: CAWSGLGTKETQYF.

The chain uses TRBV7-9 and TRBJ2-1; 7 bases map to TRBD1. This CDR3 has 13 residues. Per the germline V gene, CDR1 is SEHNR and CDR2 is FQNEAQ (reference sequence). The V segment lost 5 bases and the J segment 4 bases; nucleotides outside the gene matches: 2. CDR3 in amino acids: CASSRTGYNEQFF. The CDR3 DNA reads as TGTGCCAGCAGCAGGACAGGTTACAATGAGCAGTTCTTC.

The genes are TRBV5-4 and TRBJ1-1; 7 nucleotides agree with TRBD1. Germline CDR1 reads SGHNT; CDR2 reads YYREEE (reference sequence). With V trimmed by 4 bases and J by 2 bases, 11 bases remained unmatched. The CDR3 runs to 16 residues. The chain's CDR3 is CASSIDRVLFNTEAFF. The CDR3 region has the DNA TGTGCCAGCAGCATCGACAGGGTGTTGTTTAACACTGAAGCTTTCTTT. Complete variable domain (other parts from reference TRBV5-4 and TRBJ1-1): ETGVTQSPTHLIKTRGQQVTLRCSSQSGHNTVSWYQQALGQGPQFIFQYYREEENGRGNFPPRFSGLQFPNYSSELNVNALELDDSALYLCASSIDRVLFNTEAFFGQGTRLTVV.

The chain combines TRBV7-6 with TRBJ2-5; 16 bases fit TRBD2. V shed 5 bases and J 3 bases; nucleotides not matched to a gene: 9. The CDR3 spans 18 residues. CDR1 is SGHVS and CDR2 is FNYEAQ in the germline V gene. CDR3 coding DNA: TGTGCCAGCAGCATGGGACTAGCGGGAGGGCGATTGGAAGAGACCCAGTACTTC. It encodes CASSMGLAGGRLEETQYF.

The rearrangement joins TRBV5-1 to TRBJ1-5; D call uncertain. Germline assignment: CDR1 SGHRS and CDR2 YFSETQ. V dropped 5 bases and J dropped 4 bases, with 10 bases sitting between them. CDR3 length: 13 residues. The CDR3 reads CASRPDGNQPQHF. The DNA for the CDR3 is TGCGCCAGCAGACCCGACGGTAATCAGCCCCAGCATTTT.

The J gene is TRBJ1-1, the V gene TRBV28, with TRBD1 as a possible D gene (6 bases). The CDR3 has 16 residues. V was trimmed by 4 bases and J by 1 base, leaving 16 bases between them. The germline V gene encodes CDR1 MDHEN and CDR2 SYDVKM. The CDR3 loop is CASSSIYRDKNTEAFF. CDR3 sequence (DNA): TGTGCCAGCAGTTCGATCTACCGGGACAAGAACACTGAAGCTTTCTTT.

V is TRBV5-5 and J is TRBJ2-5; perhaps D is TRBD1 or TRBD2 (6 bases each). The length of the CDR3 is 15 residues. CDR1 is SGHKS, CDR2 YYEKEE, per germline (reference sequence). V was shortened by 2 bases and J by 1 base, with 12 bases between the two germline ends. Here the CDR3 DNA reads TGTGCCAGCAGCTTATTAGGGGGGCGCCAAGAGACCCAGTACTTC. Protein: CASSLLGGRQETQYF.

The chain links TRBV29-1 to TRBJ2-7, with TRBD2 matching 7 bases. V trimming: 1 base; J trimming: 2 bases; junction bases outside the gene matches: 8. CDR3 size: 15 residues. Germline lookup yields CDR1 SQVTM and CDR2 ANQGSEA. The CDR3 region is CSVEARGVPPYEQYF. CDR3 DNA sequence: TGCAGCGTTGAAGCCCGGGGGGTTCCCCCCTACGAGCAGTACTTC.

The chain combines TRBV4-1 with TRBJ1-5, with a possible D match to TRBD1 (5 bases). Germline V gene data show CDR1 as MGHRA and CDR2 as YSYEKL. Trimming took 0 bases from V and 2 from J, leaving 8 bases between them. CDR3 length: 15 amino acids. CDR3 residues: CASSQELTGNQPQHF. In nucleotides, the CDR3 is TGCGCCAGCAGCCAAGAGTTGACAGGCAATCAGCCCCAGCATTTT.

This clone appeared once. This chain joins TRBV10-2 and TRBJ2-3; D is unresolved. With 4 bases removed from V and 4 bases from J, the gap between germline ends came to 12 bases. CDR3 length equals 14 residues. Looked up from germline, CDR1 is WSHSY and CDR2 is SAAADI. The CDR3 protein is CASSGGPLSDTQYF. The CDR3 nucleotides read TGCGCCAGCAGTGGGGGTCCGCTCTCAGATACGCAGTATTTT.